The next 20 T cell receptor beta chains were all read from a single sample in a study of T cell changes during pregnancy in multiple sclerosis. Assay: immunoSEQ multiplex PCR; the TCRdb copy retains only in-frame clones and omits some. The sample shows 73,000 or so clones, roughly 90% of them seen only once. The input for sequencing was peripheral blood, taken after pregnancy. The receptor set was obtained from a female donor in good health, enrolled as a control in a pregnancy study.

This clone has only one observation. This chain links TRBV29-1 with TRBJ2-6; D might be TRBD1 (6 bases). The CDR3 covers 15 residues. Germline CDR1 and CDR2: SQVTM and ANQGSEA. Trimming left V 1 base short and J 3 bases short, with 10 bases between. The chain's CDR3 is CSVEVRGDGANVLTF. DNA for the CDR3: TGCAGCGTTGAAGTCAGGGGTGATGGGGCCAACGTCCTGACTTTC.

The chain recombines TRBV5-1 with TRBJ2-7, with D perhaps TRBD1 (6 bases). The CDR3 runs 13 residues. The germline V and J ends were trimmed by 4 bases and 3 bases, with 11 bases remaining between them. Looked up from germline, CDR1 is SGHRS and CDR2 is YFSETQ. CDR3 DNA: TGCGCCAGCAGCCGGGACACCGACTACGAGCAGTACTTC. It yields the protein CASSRDTDYEQYF.

The V gene is TRBV30, the J gene TRBJ1-1; 9 bases align to TRBD1. This CDR3 is built from 17 residues. Trimming cost V 5 bases and J 5 bases; bases outside gene matches: 18. Germline V gene lookup returns CDR1 GTSNPN and CDR2 SVGIG (reference sequence). CDR3 region: CAWAGQGNNGAGTEAFF. The CDR3 DNA follows: TGTGCCTGGGCGGGACAGGGAAATAATGGTGCGGGGACTGAAGCTTTCTTT.

The chain links TRBV25-1 to TRBJ2-5; D is perhaps TRBD1 (6 bases). Trimming removed 7 bases from V and 2 bases from J, with 20 bases in between. Germline CDR1 is MGHDK and CDR2 is SYGVNS. The CDR3 length is 16 residues. The CDR3 sequence is CASTSQGLRGQETQYF. CDR3 in DNA: TGTGCCAGCACGTCACAGGGATTGAGGGGACAAGAGACCCAGTACTTC.

V and J are TRBV6-5 and TRBJ1-2, with TRBD1 matching 7 bases. The CDR3 has 12 amino acids. Germline CDR1 MNHEY, CDR2 SVGAGI. V gave up 4 bases and J gave up 8 bases; unmatched junction bases: 4. The DNA of the CDR3 is TGTGCCAGCAGTTCGACAGGGTCCGGCTACACCTTC. Translation gives CASSSTGSGYTF.

This chain connects TRBV28 to TRBJ1-2; weak D call: TRBD1 (6 bases). Germline V gene data show CDR1 as MDHEN and CDR2 as SYDVKM. The CDR3 runs to 14 residues. The V and J ends lost 3 bases and 1 base respectively, with 9 bases between them. This chain's CDR3 is CASSFGQLNYGYTF. CDR3 nucleotides: TGTGCCAGCAGTTTCGGACAGCTTAACTATGGCTACACCTTC.

The rearrangement joins TRBV10-1 to TRBJ2-3; 10 nucleotides line up with TRBD2. This CDR3 is 15 amino acids long. V trimming: 5 bases; J trimming: 7 bases; junction bases outside the gene matches: 9. Germline loops: CDR1 WNHNN, CDR2 SYGVQD (reference sequence). Here the CDR3 DNA reads TGCGCCAGCAGTACTAGCGGGGCGACCAAGAATACGCAGTATTTT. The encoded protein is CASSTSGATKNTQYF.

The chain couples TRBV4-3 to TRBJ2-2; the D gene is possibly TRBD1 (6 bases). The CDR3 runs to 14 residues. From germline, CDR1 is LGHNA and CDR2 YSLEER. The germline V and J ends were trimmed by 3 bases and 6 bases, with 11 bases remaining between them. As DNA, the CDR3 is TGCGCCAGCAGCCAGGACAGTGGGTCCGGGGAGCTGTTTTTT. Translated, it gives CASSQDSGSGELFF.

This chain connects TRBV6-1 to TRBJ2-1, with 9 bases lining up with TRBD2. J gave up 4 bases and V 2 bases, and 6 bases lay outside the gene matches. Germline assignment: CDR1 MNHNS and CDR2 SASEGT. The CDR3 length is 16 residues. CDR3 nucleotide sequence: TGTGCCAGCAGTGAATTGACTAGCGGCACTTACAATGAGCAGTTCTTC. It translates to CASSELTSGTYNEQFF.

This rearrangement joins TRBV4-3 to TRBJ2-1, with D perhaps matching TRBD2 (6 bases). Germline CDR1 and CDR2: LGHNA and YSLEER. This CDR3 has 15 amino acids. Trimming shortened V by 0 bases and J by 8 bases, and 14 bases separated the two germline ends. This CDR3 is CASSQEGRLGDEQFF. The CDR3 nucleotides are TGCGCCAGCAGCCAAGAAGGGAGGCTAGGGGATGAGCAGTTCTTC.

The chain links TRBV10-1 to TRBJ2-7; D perhaps matches TRBD2 (5 bases). CDR1 is WNHNN and CDR2 is SYGVQD in the germline V gene (reference sequence). The CDR3 has 13 amino acids. The V end lost 5 bases, the J end lost 6 bases, and 14 bases lay between the germline ends. The CDR3 DNA reads TGCGCCAGCAGTAGTGGCCCGGAGGTCGAGCAGTACTTC. Encoded protein: CASSSGPEVEQYF.

V and J are TRBV5-1 and TRBJ2-5, with 7 bases aligning to TRBD2. Germline loops: CDR1 SGHRS, CDR2 YFSETQ. The CDR3 runs to 16 residues. The V and J ends lost 0 bases and 0 bases, in that order; junction bases with no gene match: 5. As DNA, the CDR3 is TGCGCCAGCAGCTTGGGCCTAGCGGATTACCAAGAGACCCAGTACTTC. Protein sequence: CASSLGLADYQETQYF.

The V gene is TRBV7-6, the J gene TRBJ1-3; tentatively, D is TRBD1 (6 bases). The CDR3 is made up of 17 amino acids. The germline V gene has CDR1 SGHVS and CDR2 FNYEAQ. The V and J ends lost 1 base and 0 bases respectively, with 13 bases between them. CDR3 in amino acids: CASSLGQVLPSGNTIYF. In nucleotides, the CDR3 is TGTGCCAGCAGCTTAGGACAGGTTCTCCCCTCTGGAAACACCATATATTTT.

The rearrangement uses TRBV6-5 and TRBJ2-7; 11 bases line up with TRBD1. CDR1 and CDR2 (germline): MNHEY, SVGAGI. The V and J ends lost 10 bases and 3 bases, in that order; junction bases with no gene match: 5. The CDR3 sequence is 13 residues long. CDR3 region: CATRTGGDYEQYF. The CDR3 nucleotides are TGTGCCACGCGGACAGGGGGCGACTACGAGCAGTACTTC.

This chain joins TRBV30 and TRBJ2-5; 11 nucleotides agree with TRBD2. With V trimmed by 2 bases and J by 6 bases, 5 bases remained unmatched. The CDR3 has 14 amino acids. CDR1 and CDR2 from the germline V gene are GTSNPN and SVGIG (reference sequence). The CDR3 DNA reads as TGTGCCTGGAGTCCTCTAGCGGGGGGAAAGACCCAGTACTTC. This gives the protein CAWSPLAGGKTQYF.

This chain joins TRBV11-1 and TRBJ2-3, with TRBD2 as a possible D gene (6 bases). Trimming took 5 bases from V and 4 from J, leaving 19 bases between them. This CDR3 spans 16 amino acids. From germline, CDR1 is SGHAT and CDR2 FQDESV (reference sequence). The CDR3, as DNA: TGTGCCAGCAGCCTGTTGGGGGGACTCATAGCAGATACGCAGTATTTT. Its protein is CASSLLGGLIADTQYF.

The chain couples TRBV2 to TRBJ1-2, with D unresolved. CDR3 length: 13 amino acids. Germline V gene data show CDR1 as SNHLY and CDR2 as FYNNEI. V was trimmed by 2 bases and J by 7 bases, leaving 11 bases between them. The CDR3 nucleotides read TGTGCCAGCAGTGAACTAGGGAGTCTTGGCTACACCTTC. Its protein is CASSELGSLGYTF.

V is TRBV6-5 and J is TRBJ1-1; 9 bases agree with TRBD1. Trimming took 5 bases from V and 5 from J; bases not matched to a gene: 9. This CDR3 is 15 amino acids long. CDR1 is MNHEY, CDR2 SVGAGI, per germline. The CDR3 reads CASSPRTGVGTEAFF. In nucleotides, the CDR3 is TGTGCCAGCAGTCCGCGGACAGGGGTAGGGACTGAAGCTTTCTTT.

As for this clone: One junction end disagrees with the germline gene, perhaps due to a read error. The chain has TRBV29-1 and TRBJ1-2; 9 bases map to TRBD1. The CDR3 covers 15 residues. Germline V gives CDR1 SQVTM, CDR2 ANQGSEA. The CDR3, as DNA: TGCAGCGTCGAAGACAGGGGGAGAACTAACTATGGCTACACCTTC. Its translation is CSVEDRGRTNYGYTF.

The gene calls are TRBV5-4 and TRBJ2-5; D may be TRBD2 (6 bases). V was clipped by 3 bases and J by 2 bases, with 14 bases between them. The length of the CDR3 is 15 residues. Germline V gene sequence: CDR1 SGHNT, CDR2 YYREEE (reference sequence). In DNA, the CDR3 is TGTGCCAGCAGCTCCCGGACTACCGTACAAGAGACCCAGTACTTC. Translating gives CASSSRTTVQETQYF.